This is a list of T cell receptor beta chains from one sample in a study of shared clonotypes between healthy human individuals. Libraries were prepared by immunoSEQ multiplex PCR; TCRdb keeps only in-frame clonotypes and omits some of them. This sample has 2.3 million or so clones; about 92% occur once, and the top ten carry 0.39%. Sequencing was carried out using naive CD4+ T cells from PBMCs. The receptors come from a man between 18 and 35 years old in good health. Some clones in this sample may be carry-over from other donors' samples. Both conserved end residues are part of each CDR3. D genes are given only for firm matches. Clone size, where shown, is once, few, many, or a class for clones that have expanded.

clone size	D gene	V gene	J gene	CDR3 protein	CDR3 DNA
-	TRBD1	TRBV2	TRBJ2-2	CASSGDRVNTGELFF	TGTGCCAGCAGCGGGGACAGAGTGAACACCGGGGAGCTGTTTTTT
-	TRBD1	TRBV19	TRBJ1-5	CASSITGIDRGRHGNQPQHF	TGTGCCAGTAGTATAACGGGTATTGACAGGGGGAGGCACGGCAATCAGCCCCAGCATTTT
-	TRBD1	TRBV5-1	TRBJ2-6	CASSFGTGAITANVLTF	TGCGCCAGCAGCTTCGGGACAGGGGCGATTACGGCCAACGTCCTGACTTTC
-	-	TRBV18	TRBJ2-2	CASSPLRVRLGTGELFF	TGTGCCAGCTCACCACTCAGGGTCCGGTTAGGCACCGGGGAGCTGTTTTTT
-	-	TRBV6-1	TRBJ2-7	CASSAHYDGVSYEQYF	TGTGCCAGCAGTGCACACTACGATGGGGTCTCCTACGAGCAGTACTTC
-	-	TRBV18	TRBJ1-1	CASSPAGSDTEAFF	TGTGCCAGCTCACCGGCAGGGTCGGACACTGAAGCTTTCTTT
-	TRBD2	TRBV11-2	TRBJ2-3	CASSPRGSGDHTDTQYF	TGTGCCAGCAGCCCTCGGGGTAGCGGGGACCACACAGATACGCAGTATTTT
-	-	TRBV6-1	TRBJ2-5	CASSPSGLETQYF	TGTGCCAGCAGTCCTTCGGGCCTCGAGACCCAGTACTTC
-	-	TRBV6-5	TRBJ2-7	CASRIGAEQYF	TGTGCCAGCAGGATAGGGGCGGAGCAGTACTTC
-	TRBD1	TRBV7-9	TRBJ2-7	CASSLRTGDEQYF	TGTGCCAGCAGCTTAAGGACAGGGGATGAGCAGTACTTC
once	TRBD2	TRBV19	TRBJ2-2	CASSSLAGGRHTGELFF	TGTGCCAGTAGTAGTTTAGCGGGAGGGAGGCACACCGGGGAGCTGTTTTTT
-	TRBD2	TRBV5-4	TRBJ2-1	CASSLLAGPYNEQFF	TGTGCCAGCAGCTTGCTAGCGGGACCTTACAATGAGCAGTTCTTC
-	TRBD1	TRBV30	TRBJ2-7	CAWSRRDRGRYEQYF	TGTGCCTGGAGTCGCCGGGACAGGGGCCGATACGAGCAGTACTTC
-	-	TRBV29-1	TRBJ2-7	CSVESGVEQYF	TGCAGCGTTGAATCAGGGGTCGAGCAGTACTTC
-	-	TRBV4-2	TRBJ2-5	CASSQEETQYF	TGTGCCAGCAGCCAAGAAGAGACCCAGTACTTC
few	TRBD1	TRBV5-1	TRBJ2-5	CASSRSTGTGQETQYF	TGCGCCAGCAGCAGATCCACCGGGACAGGGCAAGAGACCCAGTACTTC
-	-	TRBV18	TRBJ2-3	CASSPPSGWDTQYF	TGTGCCAGCTCACCACCTAGCGGATGGGATACGCAGTATTTT
-	-	TRBV19	TRBJ1-1	CASSISEVRWDTEAFF	TGTGCCAGTAGTATTTCAGAGGTCCGTTGGGACACTGAAGCTTTCTTT